This T cell receptor (beta chain) was profiled in a study of response to subunit inactivated influenza vaccine. This clonotype was found many times. TCRdb reanalysed the RT-PCR reads using MiXCR and keeps one entry per CDR3 protein. The sample comprises 490,000 or so distinct CDR3 sequences, approximately 7.1% of which are singletons, and over 10% rests with the top ten. Germline V gives CDR1 SGHDT, CDR2 YYEEEE. The J segment lost 4 bases and the V segment lost 3 bases, leaving 5 bases of the junction unmatched. This CDR3 contains 15 residues. The sequence was collected from a man aged 45 to 70 who received an inactivated influenza vaccine. Source: PBMCs from blood, taken 23 to 25 months after vaccination. The V and J genes are TRBV5-6 and TRBJ2-5; 11 nucleotides agree with TRBD1. CDR3 DNA: TGTGCCAGCAGCTCGTCCGGGACAGGGGGAGAGACCCAGTACTTC. Its protein is CASSSSGTGGETQYF.